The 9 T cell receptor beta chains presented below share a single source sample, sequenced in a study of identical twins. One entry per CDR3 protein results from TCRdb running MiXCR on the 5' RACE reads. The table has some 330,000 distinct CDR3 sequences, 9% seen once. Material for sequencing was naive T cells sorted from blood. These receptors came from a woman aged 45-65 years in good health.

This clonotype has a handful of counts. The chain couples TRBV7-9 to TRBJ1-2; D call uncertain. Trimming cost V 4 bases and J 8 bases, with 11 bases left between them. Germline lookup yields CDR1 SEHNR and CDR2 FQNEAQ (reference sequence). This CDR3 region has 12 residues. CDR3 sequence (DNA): TGTGCCAGCAGCTCACCTCCGGGAGGCTACACCTTC. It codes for CASSSPPGGYTF. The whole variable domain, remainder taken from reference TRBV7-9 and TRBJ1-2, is DTGVSQNPRHKITKRGQNVTFRCDPISEHNRLYWYRQTLGQGPEFLTYFQNEAQLEKSRLLSDRFSAERPKGSFSTLEIQRTEQGDSAMYLCASSSPPGGYTFGSGTRLTVV.

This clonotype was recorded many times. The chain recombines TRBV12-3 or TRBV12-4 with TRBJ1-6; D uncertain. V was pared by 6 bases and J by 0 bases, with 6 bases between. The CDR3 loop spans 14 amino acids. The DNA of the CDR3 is TGTGCCAGCAGATATAGCTCCTATAATTCACCCCTCCACTTT. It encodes CASRYSSYNSPLHF.

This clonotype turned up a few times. The CDR3 spells CASSYSSAGPNYGYTF. DNA for the CDR3: TGTGCCAGCAGTTACTCGAGTGCCGGGCCTAACTATGGCTACACCTTC. The J gene is TRBJ1-2, the V gene TRBV6-5; D is unclear. CDR1 is MNHEY, CDR2 SVGAGI, per germline. Trimming shortened V by 0 bases and J by 0 bases, and 11 bases separated the two germline ends. CDR3 length: 16 amino acids.

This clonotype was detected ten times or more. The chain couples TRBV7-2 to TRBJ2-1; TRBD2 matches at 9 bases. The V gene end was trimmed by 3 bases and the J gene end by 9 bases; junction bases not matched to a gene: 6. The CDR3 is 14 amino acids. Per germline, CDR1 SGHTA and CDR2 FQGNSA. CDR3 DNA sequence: TGTGCCAGCAGCTTCAGCAATAGCGGGAGTGAGCAGTTCTTC. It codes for CASSFSNSGSEQFF.

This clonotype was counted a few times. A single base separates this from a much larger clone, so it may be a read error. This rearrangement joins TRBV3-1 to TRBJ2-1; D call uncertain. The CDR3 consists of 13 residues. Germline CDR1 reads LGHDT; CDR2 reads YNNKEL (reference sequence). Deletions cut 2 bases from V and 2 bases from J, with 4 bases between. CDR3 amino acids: CASSQRTYNEQFF. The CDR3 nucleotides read TGTGCCAGCAGCCAACGGACCTACAATGAGCAGTTCTTC.

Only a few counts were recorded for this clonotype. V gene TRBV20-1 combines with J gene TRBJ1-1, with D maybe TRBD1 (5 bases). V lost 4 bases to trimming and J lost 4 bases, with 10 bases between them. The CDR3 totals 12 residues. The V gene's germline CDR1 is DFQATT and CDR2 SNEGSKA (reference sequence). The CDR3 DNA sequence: TGCAGTGCTATTGCAGGGCTCACTGAAGCTTTCTTT. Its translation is CSAIAGLTEAFF.

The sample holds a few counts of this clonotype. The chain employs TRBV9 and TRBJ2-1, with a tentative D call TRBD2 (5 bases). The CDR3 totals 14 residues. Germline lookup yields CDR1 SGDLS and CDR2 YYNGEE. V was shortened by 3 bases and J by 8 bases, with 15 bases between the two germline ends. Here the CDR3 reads CASSDPGSWDEQFF. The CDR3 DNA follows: TGTGCCAGCAGCGACCCGGGGAGCTGGGATGAGCAGTTCTTC.

In DNA form, the CDR3 reads TGTGCCACCGGGTCTAGCGGGACCCCAGGGGCCTACGAGCAGTACTTC. It translates to CATGSSGTPGAYEQYF. The chain has TRBV25-1 and TRBJ2-7; TRBD2 matches 9 bases. V dropped 10 bases and J dropped 2; count of bases not matched to a gene: 15. This CDR3 has 16 amino acids. Germline values: CDR1 MGHDK, CDR2 SYGVNS.

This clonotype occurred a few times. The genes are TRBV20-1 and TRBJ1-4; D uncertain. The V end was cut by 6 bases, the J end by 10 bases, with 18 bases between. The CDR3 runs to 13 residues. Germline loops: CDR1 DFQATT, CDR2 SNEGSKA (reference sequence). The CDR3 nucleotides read TGCAGTGCCATGAGGATAGTCGGGCGAAAACTGTTTTTT. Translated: CSAMRIVGRKLFF.